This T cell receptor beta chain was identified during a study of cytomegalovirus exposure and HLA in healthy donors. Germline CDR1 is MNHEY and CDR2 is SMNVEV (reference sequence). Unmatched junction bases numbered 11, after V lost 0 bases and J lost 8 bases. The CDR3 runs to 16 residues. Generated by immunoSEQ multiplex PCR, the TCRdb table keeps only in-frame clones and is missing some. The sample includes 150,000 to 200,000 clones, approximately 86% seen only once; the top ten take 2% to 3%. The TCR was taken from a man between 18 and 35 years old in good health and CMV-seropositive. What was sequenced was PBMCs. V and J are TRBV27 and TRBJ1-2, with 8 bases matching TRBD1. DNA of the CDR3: TGTGCCAGCAGTTTATCTATAGGGCAGGGGGCGGAGGGCTACACCTTC. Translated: CASSLSIGQGAEGYTF.